This T cell receptor (beta chain) is from a study of CD8+CD57+ T cells in acquired aplastic anemia. In patients chosen for sequencing, flow cytometry had shown CD8+CD57+ cell expansion. No patient had been given any therapy when blood was sampled. Study outcomes and limitations: Patients and controls were found to share twenty-nine CD8+ CDR3 sequences. Levels of CD8+ Simpson's diversity were not significantly distinct in patients versus controls.

A note on this clonotype: What it recognizes is unknown. It may be a read error: a sequence one base away is much more abundant.

From germline, CDR1 is SGDLS and CDR2 YYNGEE. CDR3 length equals 19 residues. Genomic DNA served as template for TCR beta VDJ and CDR3 profiling. Each CDR3 protein is one row after TCRdb ran MiXCR on the reads. The table records roughly 170,000 distinct CDR3 sequences, around 50% of them present only once. Sequencing input: sorted CD4+, CD8+, or CD8+CD57+ T cells (not recorded which) from PBMCs. This receptor was taken from a human donor with aplastic anemia. The chain uses TRBV9 and TRBJ2-2; D is perhaps TRBD1 or TRBD2 (5 bases each). CDR3 nucleotides: TGTGCCAGCAGCGATCCGCCGGGTTGGGCAGGGACGAACACCGGGGAGCTGCTTTTT. This gives the protein CASSDPPGWAGTNTGELLF.